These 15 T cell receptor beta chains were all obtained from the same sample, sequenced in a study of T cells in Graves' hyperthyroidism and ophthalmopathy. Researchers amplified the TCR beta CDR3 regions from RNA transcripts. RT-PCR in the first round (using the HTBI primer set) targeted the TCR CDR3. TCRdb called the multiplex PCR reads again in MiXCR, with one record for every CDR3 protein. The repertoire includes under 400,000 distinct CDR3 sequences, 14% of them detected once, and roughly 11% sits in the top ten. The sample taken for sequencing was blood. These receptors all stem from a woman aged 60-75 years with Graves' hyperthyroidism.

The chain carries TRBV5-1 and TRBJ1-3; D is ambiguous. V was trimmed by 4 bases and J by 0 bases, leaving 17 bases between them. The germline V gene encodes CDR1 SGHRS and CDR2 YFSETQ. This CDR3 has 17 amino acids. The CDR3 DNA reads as TGCGCCAGCAGCCCGGAGGGCGGCGGCTTCTCTGGAAACACCATATATTTT. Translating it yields CASSPEGGGFSGNTIYF.

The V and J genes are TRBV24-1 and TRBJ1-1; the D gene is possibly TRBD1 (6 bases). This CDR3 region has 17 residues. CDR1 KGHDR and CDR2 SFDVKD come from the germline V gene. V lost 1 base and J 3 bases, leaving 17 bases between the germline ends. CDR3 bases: TGTGCCACCAGTGATTTTACGGGGGGCGAGGGGGACACTGAAGCTTTCTTT. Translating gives CATSDFTGGEGDTEAFF.

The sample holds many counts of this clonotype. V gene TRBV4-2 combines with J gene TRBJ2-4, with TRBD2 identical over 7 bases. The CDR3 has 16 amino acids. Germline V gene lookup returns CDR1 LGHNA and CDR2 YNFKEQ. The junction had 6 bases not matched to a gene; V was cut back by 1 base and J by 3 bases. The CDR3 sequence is CASSQAGREGKNIQYF. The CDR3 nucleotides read TGTGCCAGCAGCCAAGCAGGGAGGGAGGGCAAAAACATTCAGTACTTC.

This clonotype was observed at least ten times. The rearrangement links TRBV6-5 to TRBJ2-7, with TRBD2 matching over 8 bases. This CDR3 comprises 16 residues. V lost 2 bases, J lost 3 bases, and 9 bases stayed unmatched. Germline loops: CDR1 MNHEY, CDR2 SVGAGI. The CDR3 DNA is TGTGCCAGCAGTTACGGAATAGCGGGAAGGGGCTACGAGCAGTACTTC. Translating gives CASSYGIAGRGYEQYF.

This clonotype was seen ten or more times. The CDR3 DNA reads TGTGCCAGCAGACCCCTAAAGACGGGAATTGGTGAAGCTTTCTTT. Protein sequence: CASRPLKTGIGEAFF. This rearrangement joins TRBV6-2 or TRBV6-3 to TRBJ1-1; D not resolved. The germline CDR1 and CDR2 sequences are MNHEY and SVGEGT. V was pared by 6 bases and J by 7 bases, with 21 bases between. The CDR3 contains 15 residues.

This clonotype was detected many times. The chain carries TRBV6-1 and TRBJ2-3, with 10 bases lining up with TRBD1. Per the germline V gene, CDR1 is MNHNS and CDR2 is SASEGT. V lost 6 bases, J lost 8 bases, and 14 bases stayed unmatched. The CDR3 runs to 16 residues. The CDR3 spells CASSQFPGQGHATQYF. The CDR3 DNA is TGTGCCAGCAGCCAGTTTCCGGGACAGGGGCACGCTACGCAGTATTTT.

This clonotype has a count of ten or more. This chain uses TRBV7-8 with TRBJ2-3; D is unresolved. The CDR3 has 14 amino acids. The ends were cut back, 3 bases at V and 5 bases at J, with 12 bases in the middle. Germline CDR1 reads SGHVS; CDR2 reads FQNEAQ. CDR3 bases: TGTGCCAGCAGCTTTCTAGTAATAGGAGATACGCAGTATTTT. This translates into CASSFLVIGDTQYF.

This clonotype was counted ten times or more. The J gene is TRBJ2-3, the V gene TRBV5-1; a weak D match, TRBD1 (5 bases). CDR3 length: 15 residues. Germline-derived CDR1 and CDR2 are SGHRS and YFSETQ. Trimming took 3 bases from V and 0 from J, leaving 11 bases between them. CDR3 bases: TGCGCCAGCAGCTGGGGCGGTTATAGCACAGATACGCAGTATTTT. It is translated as CASSWGGYSTDTQYF.

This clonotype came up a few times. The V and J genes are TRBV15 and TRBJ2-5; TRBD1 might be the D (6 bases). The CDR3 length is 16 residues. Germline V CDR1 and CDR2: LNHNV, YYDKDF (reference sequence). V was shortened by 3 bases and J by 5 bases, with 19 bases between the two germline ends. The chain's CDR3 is CATSSFMGRGRETQYF. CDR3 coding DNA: TGTGCCACCAGCAGCTTCATGGGCAGGGGCCGGGAGACCCAGTACTTC.

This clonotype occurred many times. The CDR3 DNA reads as TGTGCCAGCAGCTTGGGGAAAAAAGCCTATAATTCACCCCTCCACTTT. It translates to CASSLGKKAYNSPLHF. The V call is TRBV11-2, the J call TRBJ1-6; D is uncertain. The CDR3 totals 16 residues. CDR1 and CDR2 from the germline V gene are SGHAT and FQNNGV. The V gene lost 3 bases and the J gene lost 2 bases, with 11 bases spanning the gap. The entire variable domain, with the rest obtained from reference TRBV11-2 and TRBJ1-6, is as follows: EAGVAQSPRYKIIEKRQSVAFWCNPISGHATLYWYQQILGQGPKLLIQFQNNGVVDDSQLPKDRFSAERLKGVDSTLKIQPAKLEDSAVYLCASSLGKKAYNSPLHFGNGTRLTVT.

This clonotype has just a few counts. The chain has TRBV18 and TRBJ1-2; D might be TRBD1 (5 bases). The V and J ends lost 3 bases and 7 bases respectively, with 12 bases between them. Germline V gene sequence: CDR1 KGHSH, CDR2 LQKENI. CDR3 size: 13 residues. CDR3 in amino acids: CASSPLDGAGYTF. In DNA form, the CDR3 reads TGTGCCAGCTCACCCCTCGACGGGGCTGGCTACACCTTC. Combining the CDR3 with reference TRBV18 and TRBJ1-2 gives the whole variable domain NAGVMQNPRHLVRRRGQEARLRCSPMKGHSHVYWYRQLPEEGLKFMVYLQKENIIDESGMPKERFSAEFPKEGPSILRIQQVVRGDSAAYFCASSPLDGAGYTFGSGTRLTVV.

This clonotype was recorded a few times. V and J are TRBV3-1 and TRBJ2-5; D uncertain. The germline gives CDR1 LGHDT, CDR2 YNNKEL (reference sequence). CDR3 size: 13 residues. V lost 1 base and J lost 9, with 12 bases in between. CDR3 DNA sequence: TGTGCCAGCAGCCAAGTCCCCCAGTGGCCCCAGTACTTC. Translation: CASSQVPQWPQYF.

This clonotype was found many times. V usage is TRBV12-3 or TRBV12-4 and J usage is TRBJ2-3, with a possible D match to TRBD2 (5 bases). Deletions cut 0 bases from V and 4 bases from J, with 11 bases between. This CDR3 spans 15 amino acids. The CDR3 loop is CASSLAGVRSDTQYF. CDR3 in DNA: TGTGCCAGCAGTTTAGCGGGAGTCAGATCAGATACGCAGTATTTT.

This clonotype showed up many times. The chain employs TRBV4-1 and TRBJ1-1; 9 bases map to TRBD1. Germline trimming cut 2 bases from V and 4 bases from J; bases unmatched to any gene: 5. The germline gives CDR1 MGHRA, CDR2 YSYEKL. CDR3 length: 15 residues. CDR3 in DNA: TGCGCCAGCAGCCAAACCGGGACAGGGAGCACTGAAGCTTTCTTT. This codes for CASSQTGTGSTEAFF.

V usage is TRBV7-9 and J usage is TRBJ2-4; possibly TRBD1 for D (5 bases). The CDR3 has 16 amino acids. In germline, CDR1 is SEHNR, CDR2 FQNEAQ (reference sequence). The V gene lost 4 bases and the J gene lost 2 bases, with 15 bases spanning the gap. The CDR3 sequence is CASSSRQGGSKNIQYF. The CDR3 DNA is TGTGCCAGCAGCTCTCGGCAGGGTGGGTCCAAAAACATTCAGTACTTC.